These 4 T cell receptor beta chains were all obtained from the same sample, sequenced in a study of TIL therapy for anti-PD-1-resistant metastatic lung cancer. Sequencing used immunoSEQ v3. TCRdb's copy holds only in-frame clones and misses some; the assay was immunoSEQ multiplex PCR. In the table there are roughly 20,000 clones, roughly 80% of which are singletons. Time point meaning: pre-treatment sample, taken before nivolumab and TIL therapy. This specimen consisted of blood, obtained at baseline. Receptor source: a person aged 25 to 79 with non-small cell lung cancer.

This clone was observed once. V gene TRBV6-4 combines with J gene TRBJ1-5; TRBD1 matches at 10 bases. CDR3 length: 13 residues. The junction had 0 bases not matched to a gene; V was cut back by 3 bases and J by 7 bases. The germline V gene encodes CDR1 MRHNA and CDR2 SNTAGT. In DNA form, the CDR3 reads TGTGCCAGCAGTGAGGACAGGGGGCAGCCCCAGCATTTT. This codes for CASSEDRGQPQHF.

The chain links TRBV4-1 to TRBJ2-3; no firm D call. The CDR3 is 17 amino acids. Germline V gene lookup returns CDR1 MGHRA and CDR2 YSYEKL. The ends were cut back, 0 bases at V and 6 bases at J, with 19 bases in the middle. For the CDR3, the DNA is TGCGCCAGCAGCCAAGACTTCATATCGCCATCGGCGGATACGCAGTATTTT. Encoded protein: CASSQDFISPSADTQYF.

V is TRBV6-5 and J is TRBJ1-1; D unresolved. The CDR3 contains 13 residues. CDR1 is MNHEY, CDR2 SVGAGI, per germline. V lost 2 bases, J lost 5 bases, and 9 bases lay in between. CDR3 nucleotide sequence: TGTGCCAGCAGTTACCGAAGGAGAACTGAAGCTTTCTTT. It specifies CASSYRRRTEAFF.

This sequence joins TRBV12-5 and TRBJ1-5; 7 bases agree with TRBD1. The CDR3 has 17 residues. The junction had 11 bases not matched to a gene; V was cut back by 6 bases and J by 0 bases. Germline-derived CDR1 and CDR2 are LGHNT and FRNRAP. CDR3 bases: TGTGCTAGTGGCGCCGGGACAGCCCTCGATAGCAATCAGCCCCAGCATTTT. This translates into CASGAGTALDSNQPQHF.